These 14 T cell receptor beta chains were sequenced from one sample in a study of blood T cell repertoires in COVID-19. The repertoire was sequenced with immunoSEQ multiplex PCR; TCRdb's copy has only in-frame clones and lacks some. The sample has 250,000 to 300,000 clones, about nine tenths seen once. The sample was peripheral blood. The source is a woman aged 45-60 years who had recovered from COVID-19.

This chain uses TRBV11-2 with TRBJ2-1; D unclear. V dropped 5 bases and J dropped 9 bases, with 14 bases sitting between them. Germline CDR1 SGHAT, CDR2 FQNNGV. The CDR3 has 13 residues. DNA of the CDR3: TGTGCCAGCAGCGTTTTGTACCTAAGTGAGCAGTTCTTC. Encoded protein: CASSVLYLSEQFF.

To note about this clone: The sample holds other DNA sequences that translate to the same CDR3. The V call is TRBV6-5, the J call TRBJ1-1; 8 nucleotides align to TRBD1. Germline trimming cut 4 bases from V and 5 bases from J; bases unmatched to any gene: 3. Germline V lookup: CDR1 MNHEY, CDR2 SVGAGI. The CDR3 is 13 amino acids. DNA for the CDR3: TGTGCCAGCAGTTTCGGACAGGGAACTGAAGCTTTCTTT. This encodes CASSFGQGTEAFF.

This chain uses TRBV27 with TRBJ2-7; 7 bases match TRBD1. V trimming: 6 bases; J trimming: 3 bases; junction bases outside the gene matches: 8. Germline V CDR1 and CDR2: MNHEY, SMNVEV (reference sequence). The CDR3 has 14 residues. The CDR3 here is CASSLTGFLYEQYF. CDR3 sequence (DNA): TGTGCCAGCAGCTTGACAGGGTTTCTCTACGAGCAGTACTTC.

As for this clone: Other DNA sequences within the sample encode an identical CDR3. V usage is TRBV19 and J usage is TRBJ1-1, with 7 bases matching TRBD1. CDR3 length: 13 residues. J gave up 5 bases and V 5 bases, and 5 bases lay outside the gene matches. Per germline, CDR1 LNHDA and CDR2 SQIVND (reference sequence). Here the CDR3 reads CASSPGGRTEAFF. The DNA of the CDR3 is TGTGCCAGTAGTCCAGGGGGGAGGACTGAAGCTTTCTTT.

The J gene is TRBJ1-4, the V gene TRBV7-2; D possibly corresponds to TRBD1 (6 bases). The CDR3 spans 15 residues. Trimming cost V 5 bases and J 2 bases, with 12 bases left between them. Germline V gene data show CDR1 as SGHTA and CDR2 as FQGNSA. The CDR3 protein is CASSLRGGTNEKLFF. CDR3 DNA sequence: TGTGCCAGCAGCCTCAGGGGTGGGACTAATGAAAAACTGTTTTTT.

The chain links TRBV6-2 or TRBV6-3 to TRBJ2-4; D might be TRBD1 (6 bases). The CDR3 runs to 12 residues. V lost 3 bases and J 7 bases, leaving 7 bases between the germline ends. CDR1 is MNHEY, CDR2 SVGEGT, per germline. In nucleotides, the CDR3 is TGTGCCAGCAGTTATCAGGGGAACATTCAGTACTTC. Translation: CASSYQGNIQYF.

The chain couples TRBV24-1 to TRBJ2-1; 9 nucleotides line up with TRBD2. CDR1 is KGHDR and CDR2 is SFDVKD in the germline V gene. V shed 4 bases, J shed 5 bases, and the junction held 5 bases outside the gene matches. The CDR3 covers 15 residues. The CDR3, as DNA: TGTGCCACCAGTGAAGTTAGCGGGAGCGACAATGAGCAGTTCTTC. Translated: CATSEVSGSDNEQFF.

The chain recombines TRBV30 with TRBJ1-5; weak D call: TRBD1 (5 bases). In germline, CDR1 is GTSNPN, CDR2 SVGIG (reference sequence). Trimming pared 2 bases from V and 11 bases from J, leaving 16 bases between. The CDR3 has 13 amino acids. The CDR3 coding sequence is TGTGCCTGGAGTCCCGCAAGTGGGGCGTCCCAGCATTTT. The encoded protein is CAWSPASGASQHF.

The chain uses TRBV5-4 and TRBJ1-1, with a weak D call TRBD1 (5 bases). The CDR3 consists of 14 residues. CDR1 is SGHNT, CDR2 YYREEE, per germline (reference sequence). Trimming left V 4 bases short and J 4 bases short, with 14 bases between. CDR3 sequence: CASSLPGGGTEAFF. CDR3 nucleotide sequence: TGTGCCAGCAGCCTGCCTGGGGGAGGCACTGAAGCTTTCTTT.

This sequence joins TRBV4-1 and TRBJ1-6; 10 bases are shared with TRBD1. J lost 8 bases, V lost 4 bases, and 8 bases had no gene match. The CDR3 loop spans 16 amino acids. Looked up from germline, CDR1 is MGHRA and CDR2 is YSYEKL. In nucleotides, the CDR3 is TGCGCCAGCAGCCCCAGTCCGGGACAGGGGTATTCACCCCTCCACTTT. Translating gives CASSPSPGQGYSPLHF.

The CDR3 DNA follows: TGTGCCAGCAGCTTAGGGGCCCAGGGCTCTGGGTATGGCTACACCTTC. It codes for CASSLGAQGSGYGYTF. This rearrangement joins TRBV7-9 to TRBJ1-2, with D possibly being TRBD1 (5 bases). CDR1 is SEHNR, CDR2 FQNEAQ, per germline (reference sequence). The CDR3 contains 16 residues. Trimming stripped 1 base from V and 5 bases from J, with 17 bases between.

This chain joins TRBV11-2 and TRBJ2-1, with TRBD2 as a possible D gene (5 bases). The CDR3 runs to 16 residues. Per germline, CDR1 SGHAT and CDR2 FQNNGV. With 4 bases removed from V and 2 bases from J, the gap between germline ends came to 15 bases. The CDR3 region is CASSSPRAATYNEQFF. Here the CDR3 DNA reads TGTGCCAGCAGCTCTCCCAGAGCGGCAACCTACAATGAGCAGTTCTTC.

The chain has TRBV4-2 and TRBJ2-3, with D maybe TRBD2 (6 bases). CDR3 length: 14 residues. Trimming pared 1 base from V and 4 bases from J, leaving 9 bases between. From germline, CDR1 is LGHNA and CDR2 YNFKEQ. CDR3 nucleotides: TGTGCCAGCAGCCAAGTCTGGGGGGCAGATACGCAGTATTTT. The encoded protein is CASSQVWGADTQYF.

J is TRBJ1-2 and V is TRBV6-5; D may be TRBD1 (5 bases). Trimming shortened V by 6 bases and J by 6 bases, and 20 bases separated the two germline ends. The V gene's germline CDR1 is MNHEY and CDR2 SVGAGI. The CDR3 consists of 15 residues. CDR3 protein: CASSLVRVDRDGYTF. CDR3 in DNA: TGTGCCAGCAGCTTAGTCCGGGTTGACAGAGATGGCTACACCTTC.